These 32 T cell receptor beta chains originate from one sample sequenced in a study of cytomegalovirus exposure and HLA in healthy donors. The study ran its PCR with 60 Vbeta and 13 Jbeta primers. The protocol was immunoSEQ multiplex PCR, while the TCRdb copy is restricted to in-frame clones and leaves out a portion. This sample yields more than 95,000 clones, of which 60% to 85% are seen a single time; over 1.5% belongs to the top ten. The sample was PBMCs. These receptor sequences come from a woman between 18 and 29 years old in good health and CMV-seronegative.

The V gene is TRBV5-1, the J gene TRBJ2-7, with 11 bases matching TRBD2. The junction had 2 bases not matched to a gene; V was cut back by 0 bases and J by 6 bases. The CDR3 loop spans 14 amino acids. Germline V gene data show CDR1 as SGHRS and CDR2 as YFSETQ. The CDR3 reads CASSLGLAGTEQYF. CDR3 nucleotides: TGCGCCAGCAGCTTGGGACTAGCGGGGACCGAGCAGTACTTC.

This chain joins TRBV7-9 and TRBJ1-1; TRBD1 matches at 8 bases. CDR1 and CDR2 from the germline V gene are SEHNR and FQNEAQ (reference sequence). V trimming: 5 bases; J trimming: 3 bases; junction bases outside the gene matches: 8. CDR3 length: 15 amino acids. The CDR3 region is CASSPGDRRDTEAFF. CDR3 coding DNA: TGTGCCAGCAGCCCAGGGGACAGGAGGGACACTGAAGCTTTCTTT.

V usage is TRBV7-3 and J usage is TRBJ2-5, with D tentatively TRBD2 (6 bases). Germline CDR1 SGHTA, CDR2 FQGTGA. The CDR3 runs to 14 residues. The ends were cut back, 5 bases at V and 9 bases at J, with 19 bases in the middle. The CDR3 DNA follows: TGTGCCAGCAGCCTGAGCGGGTCCCCGCGGGCCCAGTACTTC. Its protein product is CASSLSGSPRAQYF.

The chain uses TRBV18 and TRBJ2-3; the match to TRBD2 covers 10 bases. The CDR3 runs to 17 residues. Germline V lookup: CDR1 KGHSH, CDR2 LQKENI. J lost 1 base, V lost 4 bases, and 8 bases had no gene match. This chain's CDR3 is CASSRTPSGGGTDTQYF. The CDR3 bases are TGTGCCAGCTCACGAACGCCAAGCGGGGGGGGCACAGATACGCAGTATTTT.

In its sample, this clone was seen a few times. This chain connects TRBV10-3 to TRBJ2-1; 9 nucleotides line up with TRBD1. Trimming took 6 bases from V and 6 from J; bases not matched to a gene: 9. This CDR3 has 15 residues. Germline-derived CDR1 and CDR2 are ENHRY and SYGVKD. CDR3: CAISARDRVLNEQFF. CDR3 DNA sequence: TGTGCCATCAGCGCCCGGGACAGGGTTCTCAATGAGCAGTTCTTC.

The chain carries TRBV5-6 and TRBJ2-7; 9 nucleotides agree with TRBD1. The J segment lost 4 bases and the V segment lost 1 base, leaving 12 bases of the junction unmatched. This CDR3 region has 17 residues. In germline, CDR1 is SGHDT, CDR2 YYEEEE. In DNA form, the CDR3 reads TGTGCCAGCAGCTTGTCGATGGGGACAGGGAAGTGGTACGAGCAGTACTTC. This sequence encodes CASSLSMGTGKWYEQYF. The full variable domain, completed using reference TRBV5-6 and TRBJ2-7, is DAGVTQSPTHLIKTRGQQVTLRCSPKSGHDTVSWYQQALGQGPQFIFQYYEEEERQRGNFPDRFSGHQFPNYSSELNVNALLLGDSALYLCASSLSMGTGKWYEQYFGPGTRLTVT.

A single count supports this clone. The chain has TRBV6-5 and TRBJ1-2, with 7 nucleotides matching TRBD1. The length of the CDR3 is 15 residues. Per the germline V gene, CDR1 is MNHEY and CDR2 is SVGAGI. The J segment lost 0 bases and the V segment lost 6 bases, leaving 7 bases of the junction unmatched. The CDR3 nucleotides are TGTGCCAGCAGGGGACAGTTCCCCTCTAACTATGGCTACACCTTC. Amino acids: CASRGQFPSNYGYTF.

This clone came up once. V and J are TRBV5-5 and TRBJ1-1; D is possibly TRBD1 (5 bases). CDR3 size: 13 residues. CDR1 is SGHKS, CDR2 YYEKEE, per germline (reference sequence). V was trimmed by 3 bases and J by 1 base, leaving 7 bases between them. CDR3 sequence reads: CASSWTSNTEAFF. The CDR3 DNA follows: TGTGCCAGCAGCTGGACATCGAACACTGAAGCTTTCTTT.

The CDR3 DNA reads TGTGCCAGCGGACCGACAGGGGTCCACGAGCAGTACTTC. Encoded protein: CASGPTGVHEQYF. The gene calls are TRBV5-6 and TRBJ2-7, with 8 bases matching TRBD1. The CDR3 has 13 residues. J was trimmed by 5 bases and V by 7 bases; bases with no gene match: 8. CDR1 and CDR2 (germline): SGHDT, YYEEEE.

The rearrangement uses TRBV6-6 and TRBJ1-2; tentative D call: TRBD1 (6 bases). V lost 8 bases and J 8 bases, leaving 21 bases between the germline ends. Germline V gives CDR1 MNHNY, CDR2 SVGAGI (reference sequence). This CDR3 has 14 residues. CDR3 residues: CASFQRSPGGGYTF. CDR3 nucleotide sequence: TGTGCCAGCTTCCAAAGGTCCCCTGGGGGCGGCTACACCTTC.

This chain connects TRBV19 to TRBJ1-1; 9 bases match TRBD1. The length of the CDR3 is 15 residues. Germline assignment: CDR1 LNHDA and CDR2 SQIVND (reference sequence). The J segment lost 4 bases and the V segment lost 6 bases, leaving 9 bases of the junction unmatched. Here the CDR3 reads CASRGPGQGATEAFF. The CDR3 region has the DNA TGTGCCAGTAGAGGACCGGGACAGGGTGCCACTGAAGCTTTCTTT. Full variable domain (missing parts from reference TRBV19 and TRBJ1-1): DGGITQSPKYLFRKEGQNVTLSCEQNLNHDAMYWYRQDPGQGLRLIYYSQIVNDFQKGDIAEGYSVSREKKESFPLTVTSAQKNPTAFYLCASRGPGQGATEAFFGQGTRLTVV.

This clone occurred once. The rearrangement links TRBV4-1 to TRBJ2-1, with TRBD2 as a possible D gene (5 bases). The CDR3 runs to 15 residues. Trimming took 1 base from V and 9 from J, leaving 16 bases between them. Per the germline V gene, CDR1 is MGHRA and CDR2 is YSYEKL. The CDR3 DNA reads as TGCGCCAGCAGCCAAGGCGCGGACTTTCCTAGTGAGCAGTTCTTC. Its translation: CASSQGADFPSEQFF.

The gene calls are TRBV10-2 and TRBJ1-1; weak D call: TRBD1 (6 bases). The CDR3 is 14 residues long. With 6 bases removed from V and 0 bases from J, the gap between germline ends came to 11 bases. CDR1 WSHSY and CDR2 SAAADI come from the germline V gene. The CDR3 bases are TGCGCCAGCAGAGGACAGCTTATGAACACTGAAGCTTTCTTT. It translates to CASRGQLMNTEAFF.

The CDR3 protein is CASSEGAPSWEQYF. The CDR3, as DNA: TGTGCCAGCAGTGAAGGGGCCCCGTCTTGGGAGCAGTACTTC. The chain joins TRBV6-1 to TRBJ2-7; D gene ambiguous. Germline lookup yields CDR1 MNHNS and CDR2 SASEGT. The CDR3 is 14 amino acids. The V end lost 1 base, the J end lost 7 bases, and 14 bases lay between the germline ends.

Concerning this clone itself: At the DNA level, this CDR3 is encoded by other sequences in the same sample as well. This rearrangement joins TRBV6-5 to TRBJ1-1, with D tentatively TRBD1 (5 bases). Germline-derived CDR1 and CDR2 are MNHEY and SVGAGI. This CDR3 is 14 amino acids long. The ends were cut back, 0 bases at V and 1 base at J, with 6 bases in the middle. CDR3 nucleotides: TGTGCCAGCAGTTACTCTAGGGGGAACACTGAAGCTTTCTTT. Translation: CASSYSRGNTEAFF.

In this sample, this clone turned up a few times. This sequence joins TRBV15 and TRBJ1-1; a possible D gene is TRBD1 (5 bases). CDR1 and CDR2 from the germline V gene are LNHNV and YYDKDF (reference sequence). Trimming removed 0 bases at V and 0 bases at J, with 17 bases between. CDR3 size: 18 residues. This chain's CDR3 is CATSRDRAQGRVNTEAFF. CDR3 in DNA: TGTGCCACCAGCAGAGATCGGGCTCAAGGCAGGGTGAACACTGAAGCTTTCTTT.

The gene calls are TRBV7-9 and TRBJ1-5; maybe TRBD1 (5 bases). Germline V gene lookup returns CDR1 SEHNR and CDR2 FQNEAQ (reference sequence). The CDR3 spans 13 residues. Deletions cut 2 bases from V and 7 bases from J, with 9 bases between. CDR3 nucleotides: TGTGCCAGCAGCTTACAGGGCGACCAGCCCCAGCATTTT. This sequence encodes CASSLQGDQPQHF.

This chain joins TRBV7-6 and TRBJ1-2, with D possibly TRBD1 on 6 matching bases. V was clipped by 4 bases and J by 2 bases, with 8 bases between them. Germline CDR1 SGHVS, CDR2 FNYEAQ. The CDR3 is made up of 13 amino acids. The CDR3 reads CASSSGTNYGYTF. DNA for the CDR3: TGTGCCAGCAGCTCCGGGACAAACTATGGCTACACCTTC.

This clone was seen just once. The rearrangement links TRBV5-6 to TRBJ2-2; 8 bases are shared with TRBD1. Germline loops: CDR1 SGHDT, CDR2 YYEEEE. The CDR3 consists of 16 residues. V trimming: 3 bases; J trimming: 4 bases; junction bases outside the gene matches: 8. Here the CDR3 DNA reads TGTGCCAGCAGCTCGGCGGGGACAGGAGTCACCGGGGAGCTGTTTTTT. Translated, it gives CASSSAGTGVTGELFF.

The chain uses TRBV11-2 and TRBJ1-1, with 8 bases that match TRBD1. The CDR3 length is 16 residues. Trimming at V came to 1 base and at J to 1 base, leaving 5 bases not matched to a gene. In germline, CDR1 is SGHAT, CDR2 FQNNGV. In DNA, the CDR3 is TGTGCCAGCAGCTTAGGACAGGGGAGGGGGAACACTGAAGCTTTCTTT. Translated: CASSLGQGRGNTEAFF.

The genes are TRBV5-1 and TRBJ2-1; 9 bases line up with TRBD1. CDR1 is SGHRS and CDR2 is YFSETQ in the germline V gene. V lost 9 bases and J lost 5; bases outside the gene matches: 6. This CDR3 comprises 13 residues. The CDR3 protein is CATGTGLDNEQFF. CDR3 DNA: TGCGCCACCGGGACAGGGCTGGACAATGAGCAGTTCTTC.

The chain carries TRBV15 and TRBJ2-7; 7 bases line up with TRBD1. The V segment lost 3 bases and the J segment 0 bases; nucleotides outside the gene matches: 2. The CDR3 sequence is 14 residues long. Germline lookup yields CDR1 LNHNV and CDR2 YYDKDF (reference sequence). CDR3 DNA sequence: TGTGCCACCAGCAGGGACAGGAGCTCCTACGAGCAGTACTTC. Protein sequence: CATSRDRSSYEQYF. Drawing the rest from reference TRBV15 and TRBJ2-7, the complete variable domain is DAMVIQNPRYQVTQFGKPVTLSCSQTLNHNVMYWYQQKSSQAPKLLFHYYDKDFNNEADTPDNFQSRRPNTSFCFLDIRSPGLGDTAMYLCATSRDRSSYEQYFGPGTRLTVT.

In its sample, this clone was seen once. CDR3 sequence reads: CASSFLVNYGYTF. The DNA for the CDR3 is TGTGCCAGCAGCTTTCTCGTTAACTATGGCTACACCTTC. The genes are TRBV5-8 and TRBJ1-2; D remains ambiguous. This CDR3 contains 13 residues. With 2 bases removed from V and 1 base from J, the gap between germline ends came to 6 bases. Germline CDR1 reads SGHTS; CDR2 reads YDEGEE. Together with reference TRBV5-8 and TRBJ1-2, the CDR3 gives the full variable domain: EAGVTQSPTHLIKTRGQQATLRCSPISGHTSVYWYQQALGLGLQFLLWYDEGEERNRGNFPPRFSGRQFPNYSSELNVNALELEDSALYLCASSFLVNYGYTFGSGTRLTVV.

Here the CDR3 DNA reads TGTGCCAGCAGCCGCGGGACAGGGGCTGAAAAACTGTTTTTT. It translates to CASSRGTGAEKLFF. The gene calls are TRBV7-9 and TRBJ1-4; 10 nucleotides align to TRBD1. Germline-derived CDR1 and CDR2 are SEHNR and FQNEAQ (reference sequence). V shed 5 bases, J shed 7 bases, and the junction held 4 bases outside the gene matches. This CDR3 has 14 amino acids.

This chain joins TRBV15 and TRBJ1-2, with D possibly TRBD1 on 5 matching bases. Trimming removed 7 bases from V and 4 bases from J, with 13 bases in between. This CDR3 contains 13 residues. Germline V gene data show CDR1 as LNHNV and CDR2 as YYDKDF (reference sequence). This CDR3 reads CATTQGLRYGYTF. CDR3 bases: TGTGCCACCACCCAGGGCCTTCGCTATGGCTACACCTTC.

V and J are TRBV5-6 and TRBJ2-7; no clear D gene. There are 17 residues in the CDR3. V lost 0 bases and J 2 bases, leaving 18 bases between the germline ends. Germline CDR1 and CDR2: SGHDT and YYEEEE. DNA of the CDR3: TGTGCCAGCAGCTTGGCGTTGGCAGGCCTAATAACCTACGAGCAGTACTTC. The encoded protein is CASSLALAGLITYEQYF.

J is TRBJ2-3 and V is TRBV30, with D unclear. From germline, CDR1 is GTSNPN and CDR2 SVGIG (reference sequence). The V end was cut by 2 bases, the J end by 2 bases, with 11 bases between. This CDR3 has 14 amino acids. The CDR3 protein is CAWSSSSVTDTQYF. CDR3 DNA sequence: TGTGCCTGGAGTAGTAGTTCTGTCACAGATACGCAGTATTTT.

The chain links TRBV2 to TRBJ1-4; no clear D gene. The germline V gene encodes CDR1 SNHLY and CDR2 FYNNEI. V was shortened by 2 bases and J by 8 bases, with 24 bases between the two germline ends. This CDR3 is built from 18 residues. CDR3 sequence: CASSEQRIAPLNDEKLFF. DNA of the CDR3: TGTGCCAGCAGTGAACAGCGCATAGCTCCCCTTAATGACGAAAAACTGTTTTTT.

The chain carries TRBV7-9 and TRBJ2-3; TRBD1 matches at 11 bases. This CDR3 is 17 amino acids long. Trimming cost V 5 bases and J 2 bases; bases outside gene matches: 9. Germline assignment: CDR1 SEHNR and CDR2 FQNEAQ (reference sequence). This CDR3 reads CASSLGQGAFFTDTQYF. The DNA for the CDR3 is TGTGCCAGCAGCCTCGGACAGGGGGCTTTTTTCACAGATACGCAGTATTTT.

This chain links TRBV6-6 with TRBJ2-7; 7 nucleotides align to TRBD1. With 5 bases clipped from V and 4 bases from J, the junction kept 8 bases outside the gene matches. The CDR3 runs 14 residues. The germline CDR1 and CDR2 sequences are MNHNY and SVGAGI (reference sequence). The CDR3 region is CASSLAGTEYEQYF. The CDR3 coding sequence is TGTGCCAGCAGTCTTGCCGGGACAGAATACGAGCAGTACTTC.

V gene TRBV4-1 combines with J gene TRBJ2-2, with D perhaps matching TRBD2 (7 bases). There are 19 residues in the CDR3. Germline V gives CDR1 MGHRA, CDR2 YSYEKL. The germline V and J ends were trimmed by 0 bases and 4 bases, with 21 bases remaining between them. The CDR3 DNA reads TGCGCCAGCAGCCAAGAAGTAGGATCCGGGGGGCTCGCCACCGGGGAGCTGTTTTTT. Residues: CASSQEVGSGGLATGELFF.

The count of this clone is one. The chain joins TRBV5-1 to TRBJ1-2, with TRBD1 identical over 7 bases. CDR3 length: 15 residues. Unmatched junction bases numbered 10, after V lost 0 bases and J lost 8 bases. Germline V CDR1 and CDR2: SGHRS, YFSETQ. The CDR3 is CASSLAGQALGGYTF. The CDR3 DNA reads TGCGCCAGCAGCTTGGCCGGACAGGCCCTTGGAGGCTACACCTTC.